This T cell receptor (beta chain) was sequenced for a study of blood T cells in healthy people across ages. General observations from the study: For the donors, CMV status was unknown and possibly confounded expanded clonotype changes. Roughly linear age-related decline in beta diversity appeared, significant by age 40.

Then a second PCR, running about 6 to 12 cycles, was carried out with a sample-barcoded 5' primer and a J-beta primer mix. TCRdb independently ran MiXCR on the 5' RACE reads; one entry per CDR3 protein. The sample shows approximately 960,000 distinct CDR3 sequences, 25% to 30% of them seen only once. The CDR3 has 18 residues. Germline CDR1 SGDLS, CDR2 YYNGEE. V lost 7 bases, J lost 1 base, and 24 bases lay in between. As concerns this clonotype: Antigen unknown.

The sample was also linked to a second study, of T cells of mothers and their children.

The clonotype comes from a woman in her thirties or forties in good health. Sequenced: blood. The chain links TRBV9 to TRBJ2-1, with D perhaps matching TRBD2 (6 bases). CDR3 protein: CASDSQRGPGESYNEQFF. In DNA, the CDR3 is TGTGCCAGCGACTCCCAGAGAGGACCGGGGGAGTCCTACAATGAGCAGTTCTTC.